These 31 T cell receptor beta chains were all obtained from the same sample, sequenced in a study of cytomegalovirus exposure and HLA in healthy donors. A multiplex PCR was run with 60 Vbeta primers and 13 Jbeta primers. Profiled with immunoSEQ multiplex PCR; TCRdb holds only in-frame clones, not every one. Of 100,000 to 150,000 clones in the sample, 80% were seen once. The specimen was PBMCs. The receptors derive from a man aged 40-55 years in good health and CMV-seronegative.

This clone was seen once. CDR3 in amino acids: CASSGGTGPRTDTQYF. The CDR3, as DNA: TGTGCCAGCAGCGGAGGGACAGGTCCTCGCACAGATACGCAGTATTTT. The chain couples TRBV5-4 to TRBJ2-3, with 8 bases lining up with TRBD1. From germline, CDR1 is SGHNT and CDR2 YYREEE (reference sequence). The CDR3 consists of 16 residues. The junction had 8 bases not matched to a gene; V was cut back by 4 bases and J by 1 base.

The genes are TRBV6-6 and TRBJ1-5; weak D call: TRBD1 (6 bases). The CDR3 has 14 residues. Germline CDR1 reads MNHNY; CDR2 reads SVGAGI (reference sequence). Trimming left V 7 bases short and J 4 bases short, with 14 bases between. The CDR3, as DNA: TGTGCCAGCAAAGGCAGGGGAGGGAATCAGCCCCAGCATTTT. Translated: CASKGRGGNQPQHF.

The rearrangement uses TRBV7-7 and TRBJ2-5; 9 positions match TRBD1. V lost 5 bases and J lost 1; bases outside the gene matches: 8. The CDR3 has 16 residues. Germline CDR1 SSHAT, CDR2 FNYEAQ (reference sequence). CDR3 residues: CASSPGQGTFQETQYF. DNA of the CDR3: TGTGCCAGCAGCCCTGGACAGGGGACTTTCCAAGAGACCCAGTACTTC.

This chain links TRBV2 with TRBJ1-5; 10 bases match TRBD1. CDR1 and CDR2 from the germline V gene are SNHLY and FYNNEI. The CDR3 loop spans 14 amino acids. V shed 4 bases, J shed 5 bases, and the junction held 2 bases outside the gene matches. The CDR3 region is CASSGGTGDQPQHF. DNA of the CDR3: TGTGCCAGCAGTGGAGGGACAGGGGATCAGCCCCAGCATTTT.

The chain carries TRBV5-1 and TRBJ2-5; 11 bases map to TRBD2. V lost 4 bases to trimming and J lost 2 bases; unmatched junction nucleotides: 10. The germline CDR1 and CDR2 sequences are SGHRS and YFSETQ. This CDR3 comprises 17 residues. Written as DNA, the CDR3 is TGCGCCAGCAGCCCTTTCTCTAGCGGGGGGCATCAAGAGACCCAGTACTTC. Translating it yields CASSPFSSGGHQETQYF.

The chain recombines TRBV29-1 with TRBJ2-7; D ambiguous. The V gene lost 4 bases and the J gene lost 0 bases, with 10 bases spanning the gap. CDR3 length: 13 residues. Germline V gene sequence: CDR1 SQVTM, CDR2 ANQGSEA. The CDR3 bases are TGCAGCGTTGTTGGGCCCAGCTCCTACGAGCAGTACTTC. This encodes CSVVGPSSYEQYF.

This clone was seen only once. The CDR3 DNA sequence: TGTGCCAGCAGCTTCCGAGACGGCGGGTCACCCCTCCACTTT. Amino acids: CASSFRDGGSPLHF. The chain couples TRBV5-6 to TRBJ1-6; no clear D gene. This CDR3 comprises 14 residues. In germline, CDR1 is SGHDT, CDR2 YYEEEE. V lost 2 bases and J lost 10, with 13 bases in between.

The rearrangement joins TRBV19 to TRBJ2-7; D might be TRBD1 (5 bases). Germline-derived CDR1 and CDR2 are LNHDA and SQIVND (reference sequence). The V gene lost 2 bases and the J gene lost 4 bases, with 12 bases spanning the gap. This CDR3 contains 14 residues. This CDR3 is CASSIRGRVYEQYF. In DNA form, the CDR3 reads TGTGCCAGTAGTATAAGGGGCAGGGTATACGAGCAGTACTTC.

The chain carries TRBV27 and TRBJ1-2; possibly TRBD1 for D (6 bases). This CDR3 has 15 residues. Germline V lookup: CDR1 MNHEY, CDR2 SMNVEV (reference sequence). Trimming cost V 4 bases and J 1 base, with 13 bases left between them. DNA for the CDR3: TGTGCCAGCAGTTGGTCCAGGGGAAGTAACTATGGCTACACCTTC. Translation: CASSWSRGSNYGYTF.

This clone appeared a few times. This chain connects TRBV30 to TRBJ2-1; no reliable D call. The CDR3 contains 15 residues. V was cut by 2 bases and J by 0 bases, with 11 bases left in between. Germline V gives CDR1 GTSNPN, CDR2 SVGIG (reference sequence). The CDR3 spells CAWSNAASSYNEQFF. DNA of the CDR3: TGTGCCTGGAGTAACGCCGCTAGCTCCTACAATGAGCAGTTCTTC.

This chain uses TRBV6-1 with TRBJ2-1; 10 nucleotides match TRBD2. CDR3 length equals 15 residues. Germline CDR1 and CDR2: MNHNS and SASEGT. After removal of 6 bases from V and 6 bases from J, the junction contained 8 bases not matched to a gene. CDR3 nucleotide sequence: TGTGCCAGCAGGGCACCGGGACTAGCGATCAATGAGCAGTTCTTC. Protein product: CASRAPGLAINEQFF.

The V gene is TRBV5-4, the J gene TRBJ2-7, with TRBD2 identical over 12 bases. CDR3 length: 16 residues. Germline V lookup: CDR1 SGHNT, CDR2 YYREEE (reference sequence). With 0 bases clipped from V and 6 bases from J, the junction kept 7 bases outside the gene matches. In DNA form, the CDR3 reads TGTGCCAGCAGCTTGGGGACTAGCGGGGCCCCCCTCGAGCAGTACTTC. It is translated as CASSLGTSGAPLEQYF.

The genes are TRBV19 and TRBJ1-5; TRBD1 matches 7 bases. The CDR3 covers 16 residues. Germline V lookup: CDR1 LNHDA, CDR2 SQIVND (reference sequence). J was trimmed by 6 bases and V by 8 bases; bases with no gene match: 16. The CDR3 region is CASSHSFGGGLQPQHF. The CDR3 coding sequence is TGTGCCAGTTCACACTCCTTTGGAGGGGGCCTTCAGCCCCAGCATTTT.

The CDR3 DNA reads as TGTGCCAGCAGCTTAGCCCCCGACAGTTCGATCTACGAGCAGTACTTC. Translating it yields CASSLAPDSSIYEQYF. V gene TRBV7-8 combines with J gene TRBJ2-7, with a weak D call TRBD1 (5 bases). V was trimmed by 0 bases and J by 3 bases, leaving 15 bases between them. Germline CDR1 and CDR2: SGHVS and FQNEAQ. CDR3 length: 16 amino acids. Drawing the rest from reference TRBV7-8 and TRBJ2-7, the complete variable domain is GAGVSQSPRYKVAKRGQDVALRCDPISGHVSLFWYQQALGQGPEFLTYFQNEAQLDKSGLPSDRFFAERPEGSVSTLKIQRTQQEDSAVYLCASSLAPDSSIYEQYFGPGTRLTVT.

This clone appeared once. V usage is TRBV7-2 and J usage is TRBJ1-1; D is unclear. The length of the CDR3 is 13 residues. V shed 6 bases and J shed 2 bases, with 10 bases lying between them. CDR1 SGHTA and CDR2 FQGNSA come from the germline V gene. DNA for the CDR3: TGTGCCAGCAGTTCCCAGGTTAACACTGAAGCTTTCTTT. Translated, it gives CASSSQVNTEAFF.

In nucleotides, the CDR3 is TGCGCCAGCAGCTTAGGACAGGGGGTATACTATGGCTACACCTTC. This encodes CASSLGQGVYYGYTF. The rearrangement joins TRBV5-1 to TRBJ1-2; 10 bases are shared with TRBD1. The V gene end was trimmed by 2 bases and the J gene end by 3 bases; junction bases not matched to a gene: 4. This CDR3 has 15 amino acids. Looked up from germline, CDR1 is SGHRS and CDR2 is YFSETQ.

V and J are TRBV28 and TRBJ1-6, with TRBD1 matching over 8 bases. With 7 bases clipped from V and 11 bases from J, the junction kept 13 bases outside the gene matches. CDR1 is MDHEN and CDR2 is SYDVKM in the germline V gene. This CDR3 spans 15 amino acids. CDR3 bases: TGTGCCAGCAATTCCCGTTCGACAGGGGTGCCACCCCTCCACTTT. It translates to CASNSRSTGVPPLHF.

The V gene is TRBV5-1, the J gene TRBJ1-1, with 7 bases aligning to TRBD1. Germline CDR1 SGHRS, CDR2 YFSETQ. There are 17 residues in the CDR3. The ends lost 2 bases at V and 0 bases at J; junction bases unmatched: 10. The CDR3 is CASSLPPGQKMNTEAFF. CDR3 in DNA: TGCGCCAGCAGCTTACCACCGGGACAGAAAATGAACACTGAAGCTTTCTTT.

The chain recombines TRBV7-3 with TRBJ2-7; possible D gene TRBD1, 6 bases. Trimming took 7 bases from V and 0 from J, leaving 10 bases between them. The CDR3 has 13 amino acids. Germline V gene sequence: CDR1 SGHTA, CDR2 FQGTGA. The CDR3 here is CASTTGNSYEQYF. The CDR3 coding sequence is TGTGCCAGCACCACAGGGAACTCCTACGAGCAGTACTTC.

This clone appeared a single time. The chain links TRBV2 to TRBJ2-5, with 8 bases matching TRBD2. This CDR3 region has 17 residues. Germline V CDR1 and CDR2: SNHLY, FYNNEI. Trimming cost V 1 base and J 1 base; bases outside gene matches: 8. The CDR3 region is CASSEGLAGGPQETQYF. The CDR3 nucleotides read TGTGCCAGCAGTGAAGGGCTTGCGGGGGGACCCCAAGAGACCCAGTACTTC.

Only one count was recorded for this clone. The chain is built from TRBV9 and TRBJ1-1; perhaps TRBD1 as D (6 bases). The CDR3 has 12 amino acids. CDR1 and CDR2 (germline): SGDLS, YYNGEE. The germline V and J ends were trimmed by 2 bases and 11 bases, with 13 bases remaining between them. The CDR3 DNA reads as TGTGCCAGCAGCGTGGGGGGGCGTATGGCTTTCTTT. It specifies CASSVGGRMAFF.

The genes are TRBV5-1 and TRBJ1-2; D call uncertain. The germline V gene encodes CDR1 SGHRS and CDR2 YFSETQ. The CDR3 loop spans 15 amino acids. Trimming stripped 4 bases from V and 6 bases from J, with 19 bases between. CDR3 in DNA: TGCGCCAGCAGCCTTGAGGCAGATGGGTTGGATGGCTACACCTTC. This codes for CASSLEADGLDGYTF.

Only a few counts were recorded for this clone. The junction and the germline gene differ at one end; a read error may be behind it. CDR3 DNA: TGTGCCAGCTCTCCACAGCGGGTAGAGGGCTACACCTTC. Protein: CASSPQRVEGYTF. V is TRBV18 and J is TRBJ1-2; D not certain. The CDR3 is made up of 13 amino acids. CDR1 KGHSH and CDR2 LQKENI come from the germline V gene. Drawing the rest from reference TRBV18 and TRBJ1-2, the complete variable domain is NAGVMQNPRHLVRRRGQEARLRCSPMKGHSHVYWYRQLPEEGLKFMVYLQKENIIDESGMPKERFSAEFPKEGPSILRIQQVVRGDSAAYFCASSPQRVEGYTFGSGTRLTVV.

V usage is TRBV9 and J usage is TRBJ2-5, with 16 bases fitting TRBD2. The CDR3 is 17 amino acids. V gave up 2 bases and J gave up 2 bases; unmatched junction bases: 3. Germline lookup yields CDR1 SGDLS and CDR2 YYNGEE. The CDR3 here is CASSVGLAGGGQETQYF. For the CDR3, the DNA is TGTGCCAGCAGCGTGGGACTAGCGGGAGGGGGACAAGAGACCCAGTACTTC.

The rearrangement joins TRBV15 to TRBJ2-7, with a tentative D call TRBD1 (6 bases). V lost 0 bases, J lost 5 bases, and 14 bases lay in between. Germline V gene lookup returns CDR1 LNHNV and CDR2 YYDKDF (reference sequence). This CDR3 has 15 residues. Here the CDR3 DNA reads TGTGCCACCAGCAGAGATATGGGGGCGTTCAACGAGCAGTACTTC. Encoded protein: CATSRDMGAFNEQYF.

J is TRBJ2-2 and V is TRBV5-1; D call uncertain. The V end was cut by 4 bases, the J end by 1 base, with 5 bases between. CDR3 length: 13 amino acids. Per germline, CDR1 SGHRS and CDR2 YFSETQ. CDR3 region: CASSAGNTGELFF. CDR3 DNA: TGCGCCAGCAGCGCCGGGAACACCGGGGAGCTGTTTTTT.

This clone has only one observation. V and J are TRBV28 and TRBJ2-3; 7 bases agree with TRBD1. The length of the CDR3 is 11 residues. After removal of 6 bases from V and 10 bases from J, the junction contained 4 bases not matched to a gene. Germline lookup yields CDR1 MDHEN and CDR2 SYDVKM. CDR3 loop: CASRLQGPQYF. The CDR3 DNA reads TGTGCCAGCAGGTTACAGGGGCCGCAGTATTTT.

A remark on this clone: The junction shows a germline mismatch at one end, possibly a read error. V gene TRBV5-3 combines with J gene TRBJ2-7, with D tentatively TRBD2 (5 bases). TRBV5-3 is labeled an ORF, and its function is uncertain. CDR3 length: 11 residues. This CDR3 is CATPTPLSGWF. The CDR3 bases are TGTGCCACCCCAACCCCTCTCTCGGGGTGGTTC.

The sample holds one count of this clone. The rearrangement uses TRBV5-6 and TRBJ1-2; 7 nucleotides match TRBD1. The germline V gene has CDR1 SGHDT and CDR2 YYEEEE. With V trimmed by 0 bases and J by 1 base, 3 bases remained unmatched. This CDR3 region has 15 residues. This CDR3 is CASSLGRGLNYGYTF. CDR3 sequence (DNA): TGTGCCAGCAGCTTGGGTAGGGGGCTTAACTATGGCTACACCTTC.

Comments on this clone: The junction and the germline gene differ at one end; a read error may be behind it. The gene calls are TRBV5-1 and TRBJ2-2; D is possibly TRBD2 (6 bases). The CDR3 spans 15 residues. The germline V gene has CDR1 SGHRS and CDR2 YFSETQ. DNA of the CDR3: TGCGCCAGCAGCTTGGGGGGGAGGAACACCAGGGAGCTGTTTTTT. This encodes CASSLGGRNTRELFF.

Only a few counts were recorded for this clone. The chain links TRBV7-9 to TRBJ1-1; no definite D call. The V end lost 6 bases, the J end lost 0 bases, and 8 bases lay between the germline ends. The length of the CDR3 is 13 residues. The V gene's germline CDR1 is SEHNR and CDR2 FQNEAQ (reference sequence). In DNA, the CDR3 is TGTGCCAGCAGACGGGAATTGAACACTGAAGCTTTCTTT. This sequence encodes CASRRELNTEAFF.